The source of this T cell receptor beta chain is a study of CD8+ T cells in alopecia areata. The overall study: Each day, treated patients took oral tofacitinib twice, at 5 to 10 mg per dose. Study-wide findings and caveats: Clonality in lesional scalp, especially alopecia totalis/universalis, exceeded that of normal scalp.

CDR1 and CDR2 from the germline V gene are SGHDT and YYEEEE. Trimming removed 0 bases from V and 0 bases from J, with 13 bases in between. The CDR3 contains 17 residues. Lesional scalp tissue (obtained by punch biopsy) and peripheral blood were collected from alopecia areata patients. RNA, once extracted, was reverse transcribed into cDNA for use as the sequencing template. Clones were sequenced by immunoSEQ multiplex PCR, and TCRdb holds only the in-frame ones, with some missing. The table has 100,000 to 150,000 clones, approximately 49% seen once. Of note for this clone: Its antigen remains unknown.

This material consisted of CD8+ T cells sorted from blood, taken at week 0. The sequence was collected from a human donor with alopecia areata. V usage is TRBV5-6 and J usage is TRBJ1-5, with D perhaps matching TRBD1 (5 bases). CDR3: CASSLVWGNYSNQPQHF. Written as DNA, the CDR3 is TGTGCCAGCAGCTTGGTATGGGGCAACTATAGCAATCAGCCCCAGCATTTT.